The 9 T cell receptor beta chains given below trace back to one sample, sequenced in a study of blood T cell repertoires in COVID-19. TCRdb keeps only in-frame clones here, not all; method: immunoSEQ multiplex PCR. Seen here are approximately 99,000 clones, approximately 89% observed once, and the top ten hold just under 20%. The specimen was peripheral blood. All receptors come from a human donor in a cohort sampled during active COVID-19.

J is TRBJ2-6 and V is TRBV5-1; D gene unclear. V dropped 2 bases and J dropped 0 bases, with 9 bases sitting between them. Germline V gives CDR1 SGHRS, CDR2 YFSETQ. The CDR3 runs to 16 residues. The CDR3 loop reads CASSLALVSGANVLTF. CDR3 nucleotides: TGCGCCAGCAGCTTAGCCCTGGTCTCTGGGGCCAACGTCCTGACTTTC.

V gene TRBV7-2 combines with J gene TRBJ1-1, with a tentative D call TRBD1 (5 bases). CDR3 size: 15 residues. CDR1 SGHTA and CDR2 FQGNSA come from the germline V gene. V lost 0 bases and J lost 4, with 12 bases in between. The CDR3 DNA reads as TGTGCCAGCAGCTTAGCCCAGGGCACGGGCACTGAAGCTTTCTTT. This gives the protein CASSLAQGTGTEAFF.

This chain joins TRBV6-2 or TRBV6-3 and TRBJ1-5; D gene uncertain. V was cut by 5 bases and J by 4 bases, with 9 bases left in between. The length of the CDR3 is 13 residues. CDR1 and CDR2 from the germline V gene are MNHEY and SVGEGT. This CDR3 is CASSAPTNQPQHF. The CDR3 nucleotides are TGTGCCAGCAGTGCGCCAACTAATCAGCCCCAGCATTTT.

This clone appeared a single time. The rearrangement joins TRBV5-6 to TRBJ2-6, with TRBD1 identical over 9 bases. Looked up from germline, CDR1 is SGHDT and CDR2 is YYEEEE. Trimming at V came to 4 bases and at J to 0 bases, leaving 5 bases not matched to a gene. CDR3 length: 17 amino acids. The CDR3 region is CASSKDRGSSGANVLTF. The CDR3 DNA sequence: TGTGCCAGCAGCAAAGACAGGGGGTCCTCTGGGGCCAACGTCCTGACTTTC. Supplemented by reference TRBV5-6 and TRBJ2-6, the full variable domain reads DAGVTQSPTHLIKTRGQQVTLRCSPKSGHDTVSWYQQALGQGPQFIFQYYEEEERQRGNFPDRFSGHQFPNYSSELNVNALLLGDSALYLCASSKDRGSSGANVLTFGAGSRLTVL.

V usage is TRBV19 and J usage is TRBJ2-2, with 9 bases that match TRBD1. After removal of 5 bases from V and 3 bases from J, the junction contained 10 bases not matched to a gene. The germline CDR1 and CDR2 sequences are LNHDA and SQIVND (reference sequence). This CDR3 region has 17 residues. The CDR3: CASSVTGTGIYTGELFF. In DNA, the CDR3 is TGTGCCAGTAGTGTTACCGGGACAGGGATATACACCGGGGAGCTGTTTTTT.

The chain joins TRBV7-3 to TRBJ2-7, with 9 bases that match TRBD1. This CDR3 region has 13 residues. J gave up 3 bases and V 4 bases, and 1 base lay outside the gene matches. Germline CDR1 and CDR2: SGHTA and FQGTGA. CDR3 nucleotide sequence: TGTGCCAGCAGCTCGACAGGGGGCTACGAGCAGTACTTC. Translation gives CASSSTGGYEQYF. Together with reference TRBV7-3 and TRBJ2-7, the CDR3 gives the full variable domain: GAGVSQTPSNKVTEKGKYVELRCDPISGHTALYWYRQSLGQGPEFLIYFQGTGAADDSGLPNDRFFAVRPEGSVSTLKIQRTERGDSAVYLCASSSTGGYEQYFGPGTRLTVT.

This chain uses TRBV7-2 with TRBJ2-3; no reliable D call. Between the trimmed V and J ends, which lost 3 bases and 8 bases, there was a span of 9 bases. Germline CDR1 and CDR2: SGHTA and FQGNSA. This CDR3 is built from 12 residues. The CDR3 bases are TGTGCCAGCAGCTTTACGGGTACTACGCAGTATTTT. As protein: CASSFTGTTQYF.

There are a few counts of this clone. The CDR3 is CANERIGYNQPQHF. CDR3 DNA: TGTGCCAACGAGAGGATTGGGTACAATCAGCCCCAGCATTTT. The chain couples TRBV7-3 to TRBJ1-5, with D unresolved. The CDR3 runs to 14 residues. V lost 10 bases and J 3 bases, leaving 16 bases between the germline ends. The V gene's germline CDR1 is SGHTA and CDR2 FQGTGA. Looking up the rest from reference TRBV7-3 and TRBJ1-5 gives the full variable domain: GAGVSQTPSNKVTEKGKYVELRCDPISGHTALYWYRQSLGQGPEFLIYFQGTGAADDSGLPNDRFFAVRPEGSVSTLKIQRTERGDSAVYLCANERIGYNQPQHFGDGTRLSIL.

The genes are TRBV11-2 and TRBJ2-3; 9 positions match TRBD2. This CDR3 has 18 amino acids. Germline V CDR1 and CDR2: SGHAT, FQNNGV. With 2 bases clipped from V and 0 bases from J, the junction kept 9 bases outside the gene matches. The CDR3 here is CASSLRAGGYLSTDTQYF. CDR3 bases: TGTGCCAGCAGCTTACGAGCGGGAGGATATCTTAGCACAGATACGCAGTATTTT.